This T cell receptor beta chain emerged from a study of cytotoxic CD8 clonotypes in ibrutinib-treated CLL. Germline assignment: CDR1 SGHTS and CDR2 YDEGEE. The CDR3 is 15 residues long. Trimming removed 4 bases from V and 2 bases from J; junction bases left unmatched: 7. Using immunoSEQ multiplex PCR, the repertoire was profiled, and TCRdb retains in-frame clones only, with some absent. The repertoire holds approximately 7,100 clones, with under 85% as singletons. Sequenced material: PBMCs, taken before ibrutinib treatment. The clonotype originates from a human donor with chronic lymphocytic leukemia. This chain joins TRBV5-8 and TRBJ2-5; TRBD1 matches at 8 bases. The CDR3 reads CASSLLGQGQETQYF. The CDR3 DNA reads TGTGCCAGCAGCCTACTCGGACAGGGACAAGAGACCCAGTACTTC.